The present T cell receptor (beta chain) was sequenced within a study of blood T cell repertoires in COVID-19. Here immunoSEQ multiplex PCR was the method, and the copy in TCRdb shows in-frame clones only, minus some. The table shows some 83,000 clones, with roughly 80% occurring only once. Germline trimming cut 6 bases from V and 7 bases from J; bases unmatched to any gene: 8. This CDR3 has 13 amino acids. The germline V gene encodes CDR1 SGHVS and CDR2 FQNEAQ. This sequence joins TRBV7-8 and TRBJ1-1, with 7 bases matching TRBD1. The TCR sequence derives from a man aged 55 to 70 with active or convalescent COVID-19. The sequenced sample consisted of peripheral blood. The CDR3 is CASSLTGSGEAFF. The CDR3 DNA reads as TGTGCCAGCAGTCTGACAGGGTCTGGTGAAGCTTTCTTT.